This T cell receptor beta chain emerged from a study of identical twins. Study outcomes and limitations: Analyses of zero insertions could be partly confounded by invariant MAIT and iNKT cells.

Germline V gives CDR1 SGHNT, CDR2 YYREEE (reference sequence). V was clipped by 1 base and J by 4 bases; unmatched bases: 28. The CDR3 has 23 amino acids. TCRdb analysed the 5' RACE reads with MiXCR anew, one entry per CDR3 protein. This table has about 890,000 distinct CDR3 sequences, 9% to 15% appearing once. Among all donors, each was a healthy Caucasian. On this clonotype itself: Its antigen remains unidentified.

The same sample was also used in a study of yellow fever vaccine responses in identical twins.

This chain joins TRBV5-4 and TRBJ2-1, with TRBD2 identical over 8 bases. The sample consisted of PBMCs. The TCR was taken from a woman aged 18-29 years in good health. CDR3 protein: CASSLPMGGRAGEQNVVYNEQFF. For the CDR3, the DNA is TGTGCCAGCAGCTTGCCAATGGGCGGAAGAGCGGGAGAGCAAAATGTCGTGTACAATGAGCAGTTCTTC.